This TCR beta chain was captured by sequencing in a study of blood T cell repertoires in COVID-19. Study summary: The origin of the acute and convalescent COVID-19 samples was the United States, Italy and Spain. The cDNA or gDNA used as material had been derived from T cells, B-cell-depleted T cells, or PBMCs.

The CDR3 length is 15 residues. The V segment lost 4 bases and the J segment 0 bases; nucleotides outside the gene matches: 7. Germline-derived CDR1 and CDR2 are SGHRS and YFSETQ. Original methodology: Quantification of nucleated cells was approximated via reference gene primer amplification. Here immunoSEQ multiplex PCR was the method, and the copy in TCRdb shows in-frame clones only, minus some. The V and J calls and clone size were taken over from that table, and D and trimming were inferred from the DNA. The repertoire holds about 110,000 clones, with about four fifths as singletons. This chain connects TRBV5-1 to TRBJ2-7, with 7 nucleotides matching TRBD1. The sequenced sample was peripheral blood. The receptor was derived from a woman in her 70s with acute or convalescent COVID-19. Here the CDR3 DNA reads TGCGCCAGCAGCGCGGACAGGAGTTACTCCTACGAGCAGTACTTC. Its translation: CASSADRSYSYEQYF.